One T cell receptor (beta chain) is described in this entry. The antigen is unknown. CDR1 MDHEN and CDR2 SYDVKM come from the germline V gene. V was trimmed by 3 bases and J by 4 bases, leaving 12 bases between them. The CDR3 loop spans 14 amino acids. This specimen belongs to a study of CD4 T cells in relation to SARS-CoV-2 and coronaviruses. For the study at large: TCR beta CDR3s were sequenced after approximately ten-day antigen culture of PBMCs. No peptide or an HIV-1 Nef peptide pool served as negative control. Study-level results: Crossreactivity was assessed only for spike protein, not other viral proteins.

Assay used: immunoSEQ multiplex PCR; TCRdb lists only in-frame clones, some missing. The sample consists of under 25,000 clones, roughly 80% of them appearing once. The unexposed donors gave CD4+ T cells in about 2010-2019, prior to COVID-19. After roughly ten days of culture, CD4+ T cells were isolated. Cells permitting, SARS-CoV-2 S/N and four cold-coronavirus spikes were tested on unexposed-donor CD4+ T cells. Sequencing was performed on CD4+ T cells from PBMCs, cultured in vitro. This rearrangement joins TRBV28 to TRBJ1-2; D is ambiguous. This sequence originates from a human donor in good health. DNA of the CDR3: TGTGCCAGCAGTTTTCGATGGGCCCCCTATGGCTACACCTTC. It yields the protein CASSFRWAPYGYTF.